The T cell receptor beta chain described here comes from a study of vaccination and CD4 T cells after COVID-19 (dated by TCRdb to 2022 to 2024). General notes on the study: Convalescent patients had a positive SARS-CoV-2 result on nasal swab PCR, and of these patients, about ten had mild disease and one had severe disease. In the convalescent cohort there were six males and four females, among whom were two Hispanic individuals, seven Caucasians, two Asians and one multiracial person. Participants got two doses of the Pfizer-BioNTech BNT162b2 vaccine (n=8) or two doses of the Moderna mRNA-1273 vaccine (n=2). Post-COVID blood samples were collected from convalescent patients a median of around 96 days after diagnosis, with a range of roughly 35 to 170 days. Post-vaccine blood samples were taken a median of about 77 days after the second vaccine dose, with a range of about 13 to 250 days. Overlapping spike peptide pools from SARS-CoV-2 and from the common cold coronaviruses HCoV-NL63, HCoV-OC43 and HCoV-229E were used as culture stimuli. As controls, cultures received a CEFX viral epitope pool (the positive control), an HIV-1 Nef peptide pool (the negative control), or no peptide at all. In under twelve COVID-19 convalescent patients and a few infection-naive healthy vaccine recipients, researchers compared the spike-specific CD4+ TCR repertoire from before mRNA vaccination with the repertoire from after.

The library was made by PCR. TCR sequencing of DNA from cultured CD4+ T cells used the Oncomine TCR Beta short-read assay at the Johns Hopkins FTIC core. Genomic DNA was extracted from the cultured CD4+ T cells with the QIAamp micro DNA kit. Oncomine TCR Beta libraries from cultured CD4+ T cells were pooled using unique dual indexes and sequenced on an Illumina iSeq 100. As for how the authors treated the data: Non-productive sequences were removed, and CDR3s not starting with C, not ending with F or W, or shorter than 7 amino acids were discarded. Antigen-specific clonotypes were identified using the MANAFEST web application through comparison of peptide-stimulated wells with reference and other culture wells. An FDR below 0.05, an odds ratio above 5, and a productive frequency above 0.1% in at least two of three replicate wells were required for clones to be considered positive. A clonotype counted as cross-reactive if it showed significant expansion both in the SARS-CoV-2 spike wells and in at least one common cold coronavirus spike condition. Similarity between CDR3 sequences was evaluated in R version 3.6.1 using Levenshtein distances (stringdist) and unrooted phylogenetic trees (ape). TCRdb trimmed the raw reads at Q25, called clones with MiXCR and kept productive beta chains. Every distinct CDR3 protein forms one entry, paired with its most common genes and DNA. The V and J calls were determined by TCRdb, not by the authors. The sample profile shows about 19,000 distinct CDR3 sequences; about two fifths of them were found once. The ten top clones hold approximately 6.8% of the sample.

Taken with the paper, the label for treatment or condition translates to: roughly 11-day PBMC culture with coronavirus spike peptide pools or control peptides (ViraFEST assay). The ViraFEST assay, used in the study, expanded antigen-specific T cells with peptide pools and then identified the expanded clonotypes through TCR sequencing. The convalescent patients' positive SARS-CoV-2 PCR tests were from March to December 2020, which was before the Alpha, Beta and Delta variants emerged in the United States. Each well held 2.1 million or so PBMCs cultured in IMDM containing about 5% human AB serum and around 10 IU/ml IL-2, with approximately 9.2 ug/ml peptide pools added. Half of the culture medium was replaced with fresh IL-2-containing medium on days 3 and 7. Once the cells had been in culture for less than 12 days, the EasySep CD4+ T cell isolation kit was used to isolate CD4+ T cells by negative selection. PBMCs were separated from whole blood using Ficoll-Paque Plus gradient centrifugation and then either used fresh or cryopreserved at -140C. Each culture condition was generally run in triplicate wells.

Trimming removed 0 bases from V and 4 bases from J, leaving 4 bases between the germline ends. From the cysteine through the phenylalanine, the CDR3 covers 13 amino acids. Solely the CDR3 DNA is kept, with 39 bases framed from the first base. The germline V gene sets CDR1 to SGHVS and CDR2 to FQNEAQ. On this clonotype itself: Its antigen is unknown. No base qualities exist here, and no much larger clone lies one base off it.

Results the study describes overall, beyond this receptor: Among convalescent patients, a median 86.3% of the SARS-CoV-2-reactive clones seen after vaccination appeared only after vaccination, which suggests priming specific to the vaccine. Relatively few convalescent patients were included in the study, and early timepoints after natural infection were not analyzed. Of the vaccine-specific clones found in convalescent patients, nearly all (304 of 307) were mono-reactive for SARS-CoV-2 spike instead of being cross-reactive with common cold coronaviruses. Although the median number of SARS-CoV-2-reactive clonotypes went up from 20 to 25 after infection to 38 after vaccination, the increase was not significant.

The receptor was isolated from a human donor who had recovered from COVID-19. The specimen comprised CD4+ T cells from blood, cultured in vitro, sampled before SARS-CoV-2 vaccination. This chain is built from TRBV7-8 and TRBJ1-5, with an unclear D gene assignment. The nucleotides are TGTGCCAGCAGCTTAGCGTTGAATCAGCCCCAGCATTTT. Its coded protein is CASSLALNQPQHF.